This T cell receptor (beta chain) appears in the sequencing data of a study of Ad26.COV2.S vaccination and SARS-CoV-2 variants. Study at large: Among those in the COV1001 Ad26.COV2.S trial arm was the donor. Ad26.COV2.S, an intramuscular injection, was given once or twice 56 days apart. Broader study findings: Researchers cautioned that TCR breadth and depth analyses may have underestimated total T cell responses. Among vaccine recipients, spike-specific TCR breadth exceeded that of placebo recipients.

Remarks on this clone: Antigen: not known.

Treatment indicated: around 19 received Ad26.COV2.S at low or high dose, single or two shots; a few received placebo; per-sample allocation not given. All samples were drawn on day 63, counting from the first vaccine or placebo injection. Germline lookup yields CDR1 DFQATT and CDR2 SNEGSKA (reference sequence). This CDR3 contains 10 residues. V lost 7 bases, J lost 10 bases, and 13 bases lay in between. Only in-frame clones appear in the TCRdb table, and some are missing; sequencing was by immunoSEQ multiplex PCR. The sample contains about 390,000 clones, around 92% of which appear only once. This receptor was identified in a person aged 18-65 years who received the Ad26.COV2.S COVID-19 vaccine or a placebo. The specimen was peripheral blood, collected in a trial of Ad26.COV2.S vaccine versus placebo. The rearrangement joins TRBV20-1 to TRBJ1-1, with D possibly matching TRBD1 (5 bases). Here the CDR3 reads CSVPGGVAFF. As DNA, the CDR3 is TGCAGTGTGCCGGGGGGGGTAGCTTTCTTT.